Listed below are T cell receptor beta chains from one sample, sequenced in a study of beta chain features in type 1 diabetes. Clones were read by immunoSEQ multiplex PCR, and TCRdb kept only the in-frame ones, dropping some. This table holds hundreds of thousands of clones, roughly 30% found once. Sample: naive CD4+ T cells from blood. These receptors came from a young man in good health. Each CDR3 is given with its conserved first and last residue. Each record gives: clone size, D gene, J gene, CDR3 length, V gene, CDR3 DNA, CDR3 protein. D genes are given only for firm matches. Some rows have no size entry. The others give once, few or many, or a class for an expanded clone.

.,.,TRBJ1-1,11,TRBV29-1,TGCAGCGTTATCGACAGCCCTGAAGCTTTCTTT,CSVIDSPEAFF
.,TRBD1,TRBJ1-4,14,TRBV5-1,TGCGCCAGCAGACGGGGACAGGATCGTGAAAAACTGTTTTTT,CASRRGQDREKLFF
.,.,TRBJ2-6,16,TRBV27,TGTGCCAGCAGTTTACTAGCGCTCTCTGGGGCCAACGTCCTGACTTTC,CASSLLALSGANVLTF
.,.,TRBJ2-3,15,TRBV28,TGTGCCAGCACCCGGGCCGACCCCGGCACAGATACGCAGTATTTT,CASTRADPGTDTQYF
once,.,TRBJ2-7,14,TRBV4-3,TGCGCCAGCAGCCATCAACGGGAGTATAGCGAGCAGTACTTC,CASSHQREYSEQYF
.,TRBD1,TRBJ2-5,18,TRBV9,TGTGCCAGCAGCGTAGGGGCGGGGACAGGGCTGGTCGGGGAGACCCAGTACTTC,CASSVGAGTGLVGETQYF
.,.,TRBJ2-6,15,TRBV9,TGTGCCAGCAGCCCCAGAGGCTCTGGGGCCAACGTCCTGACTTTC,CASSPRGSGANVLTF
.,.,TRBJ2-7,15,TRBV11-1,TGTGCCAGCAGCTCCGGAGGGGTAAGCTCCTACGAGCAGTACTTC,CASSSGGVSSYEQYF
.,.,TRBJ1-3,15,TRBV29-1,TGCAGCGTTGGGGACCTGACAGAGGCCGGGGATCCCATATATTTT,CSVGDLTEAGDPIYF
.,TRBD1,TRBJ2-3,17,TRBV29-1,TGCAGCGTTGAAGGTGGGCAGGGGGCTTTTGGCACAGATACGCAGTATTTT,CSVEGGQGAFGTDTQYF
.,.,TRBJ2-3,14,TRBV5-1,TGCGCCAGCAGCTGGCAGGGGTTCGGAGATACGCAGTATTTT,CASSWQGFGDTQYF
.,TRBD2,TRBJ2-1,16,TRBV11-1,TGTGCCAGCAGCGAACTTAGCGGGAGGGCCTCGGGTGAGCAGTTCTTC,CASSELSGRASGEQFF
.,.,TRBJ2-5,16,TRBV28,TGTGCCAGCAGCTCCGGTTACAGGGACCCAAGATCGACCCAGTACTTC,CASSSGYRDPRSTQYF
.,.,TRBJ1-3,14,TRBV30,TGTGCCTGGGGGCAGGGCCTCTCTGGAAACACCATATATTTT,CAWGQGLSGNTIYF
few,.,TRBJ2-3,15,TRBV7-2,TGTGCCAGCAGCTTAGCAGGGATTAGCACAGATACGCAGTATTTT,CASSLAGISTDTQYF
few,TRBD1,TRBJ2-7,13,TRBV29-1,TGCAGCGTTGGAGGACAGGGACCACACGAGCAGTACTTC,CSVGGQGPHEQYF
few,.,TRBJ2-2,12,TRBV29-1,TGCAGCGCCGAAAGGGGGTCCGGGGAGCTGTTTTTT,CSAERGSGELFF
.,TRBD1,TRBJ2-2,15,TRBV5-1,TGCGCCAGCAGACCCGGGACAGGGGTTTTCGGGGAGCTGTTTTTT,CASRPGTGVFGELFF
.,.,TRBJ2-7,12,TRBV19,TGTGCCAGTAGTATTGTCGATTCCGAGCAGTACTTC,CASSIVDSEQYF
few,.,TRBJ2-3,15,TRBV30,TGTGCCTGGAGTCCCCCCCCTTCGAGCACAGATACGCAGTATTTT,CAWSPPPSSTDTQYF
few,TRBD1,TRBJ2-6,18,TRBV13,TGTGCCAGCAGCTCCCTCAGACAGGGCGCGTCAGGGGCCAACGTCCTGACTTTC,CASSSLRQGASGANVLTF
.,TRBD1,TRBJ1-1,14,TRBV5-1,TGCGCCAGCAGTCCGGGACAGACAAACACTGAAGCTTTCTTT,CASSPGQTNTEAFF
few,.,TRBJ2-1,12,TRBV10-3,TGTGCCATCAGTGTCAACGGGAATGAGCAGTTCTTC,CAISVNGNEQFF
few,.,TRBJ1-1,13,TRBV5-6,TGTGCCAGCAGTCAGCGGCGGAGGACTGAAGCTTTCTTT,CASSQRRRTEAFF
few,TRBD1,TRBJ1-5,13,TRBV30,TGTGCCTGGCAGGGGGCGAGCAATCAGCCCCAGCATTTT,CAWQGASNQPQHF
.,.,TRBJ2-4,18,TRBV7-2,TGTGCCAGCAGCTTAATTGGGCAGGGATCCTTTGCCAAAAACATTCAGTACTTC,CASSLIGQGSFAKNIQYF
.,.,TRBJ1-1,15,TRBV30,TGTGCCTGGAGTGCTGGCTCGAACCTCAACACTGAAGCTTTCTTT,CAWSAGSNLNTEAFF
few,TRBD2,TRBJ2-7,16,TRBV5-6,TGTGCCAGCAGCTCTTTGACGGGAGGGCCGCAGTACGAGCAGTACTTC,CASSSLTGGPQYEQYF
.,.,TRBJ2-7,12,TRBV2,TGTGCCAGCAGCGACCGGGATTACGAGCAGTACTTC,CASSDRDYEQYF
.,TRBD2,TRBJ2-1,15,TRBV9,TGTGCCAGCAGCGTAGGGCGGGAGGGCCCGAATGAGCAGTTCTTC,CASSVGREGPNEQFF
few,.,TRBJ2-2,11,TRBV30,TGTGCCTCCAGAGGAGGCGGGGAGCTGTTTTTT,CASRGGGELFF
.,.,TRBJ2-7,11,TRBV7-9,TGTGCCAGCAGCGGCAGCGTCGAGCAGTACTTC,CASSGSVEQYF
.,.,TRBJ2-1,15,TRBV5-1,TGCGCCAGCAGCTTGGCATCGTCCACTTACAATGAGCAGTTCTTC,CASSLASSTYNEQFF
.,.,TRBJ1-2,12,TRBV19,TGTGCCAGTAGTCCGGGGGTCTATGGCTACACCTTC,CASSPGVYGYTF
few,.,TRBJ2-1,13,TRBV2,TGTGCCAAAGGGAGAGGCTCCTACAATGAGCAGTTCTTC,CAKGRGSYNEQFF
.,.,TRBJ2-1,14,TRBV9,TGTGCCAGCAGGGACGGGACTGACTACAATGAGCAGTTCTTC,CASRDGTDYNEQFF
.,.,TRBJ2-1,16,TRBV5-1,TGCGCCAGCAGCTTGGTGGAAGAATACGGTGTCGATGAGCAGTTCTTC,CASSLVEEYGVDEQFF
.,.,TRBJ2-1,15,TRBV2,TGTGCCAGCAGTGAGAGAGGAAGCTCCTACAATGAGCAGTTCTTC,CASSERGSSYNEQFF
few,.,TRBJ2-1,10,TRBV11-2,TGTGCCACGAGCGAGAATGAGCAGTTCTTC,CATSENEQFF
few,.,TRBJ2-5,13,TRBV30,TGTGCCTGGAGTCGGGGTTTGGGAGAGACCCAGTACTTC,CAWSRGLGETQYF
.,TRBD2,TRBJ2-1,16,TRBV4-1,TGCGCCAGCAGTCCCAAGCTAAGCGGGAGAGACAATGAGCAGTTCTTC,CASSPKLSGRDNEQFF